The 14 T cell receptor beta chains below were found in one sample sequenced in a study of tumor-infiltrating lymphocytes in primary liver carcinoma. Reverse transcription of roughly 480 ng total RNA with a constant-region primer produced TCR beta cDNA. Generation of the TCR beta libraries relied on three nested multiplex PCR rounds using slightly modified ARM-PCR. The study ran its first two PCR rounds for nine to ten cycles each, using TRBV1-TRBV30 forward primers and a C-beta reverse primer. TCRdb itself ran the multiplex PCR reads through MiXCR, one entry per CDR3 protein. The data contain about 200,000 distinct CDR3 sequences, about two thirds of them singletons. It was unsorted whole blood that yielded blood RNA, and germline DNA was also extracted. Sequencing input: peripheral blood. These receptor sequences come from a woman aged 55-70 years with primary liver carcinoma and hepatitis B virus infection.

This clonotype appeared a few times. Given a much more abundant clone one base away, this may be a read error. The CDR3 end shows no conserved phenylalanine or tryptophan, and so a read error is likely. CDR3 nucleotide sequence: TGTGCCAGCAGTTACTTAGACAGGGCAATCAAGCCCCAGCATCTT. As protein: CASSYLDRAIKPQHL. The chain joins TRBV6-6 to TRBJ1-5, with 7 positions matching TRBD1. Germline-derived CDR1 and CDR2 are MNHNY and SVGAGI (reference sequence). V lost 1 base, J lost 8 bases, and 8 bases stayed unmatched. This CDR3 spans 15 amino acids.

The chain recombines TRBV6-5 with TRBJ1-2; D ambiguous. CDR1 MNHEY and CDR2 SVGAGI come from the germline V gene. V lost 2 bases, J lost 6 bases, and 19 bases lay in between. CDR3 length: 16 residues. The CDR3 loop is CASSYGGLFPSDGYTF. CDR3 coding DNA: TGTGCCAGCAGTTACGGCGGGCTCTTTCCGTCGGATGGCTACACCTTC.

The J gene is TRBJ1-2, the V gene TRBV28; no clear D gene. Trimming took off 0 bases at V and 0 bases at J, with 8 bases between the two ends. The length of the CDR3 is 15 residues. Germline V CDR1 and CDR2: MDHEN, SYDVKM. CDR3 region: CASSLWADANYGYTF. CDR3 in DNA: TGTGCCAGCAGTTTATGGGCAGATGCTAACTATGGCTACACCTTC.

This clonotype was counted only a few times. The J gene is TRBJ2-3, the V gene TRBV9; D might be TRBD2 (7 bases). Between the trimmed V and J ends, which lost 4 bases and 7 bases, there was a span of 19 bases. The CDR3 runs to 15 residues. Germline CDR1 reads SGDLS; CDR2 reads YYNGEE. The CDR3 nucleotides read TGTGCCAGCAGCCCCCCCGGGGGGCTAGGGAATACGCAGTATTTT. Translation: CASSPPGGLGNTQYF.

Of note for this clonotype: At one boundary the junction diverges from the germline segment, which might be a read error. This chain links TRBV11-2 with TRBJ2-1, with 9 bases aligning to TRBD2. The CDR3 spans 17 residues. CDR1 and CDR2 from the germline V gene are SGHAT and FQNNGV. Here the CDR3 reads CASKSVRTSVSYNEQFF. CDR3 sequence (DNA): TGTGCCAGCAAATCCGTTCGGACTAGCGTCTCCTATAATGAGCAGTTCTTC.

The rearrangement links TRBV6-6 to TRBJ1-1; no clear D. The CDR3 has 12 amino acids. Germline lookup yields CDR1 MNHNY and CDR2 SVGAGI (reference sequence). V lost 11 bases to trimming and J lost 1 base, with 11 bases between them. CDR3 residues: CAGEEGNTEAFF. The CDR3 region has the DNA TGTGCCGGGGAGGAGGGGAACACTGAAGCTTTCTTT.

This clonotype was observed a few times. No conserved phenylalanine or tryptophan ends this CDR3, so it is likely a read error. The genes are TRBV29-1 and TRBJ1-2, with a weak D call TRBD1 (5 bases). Germline loops: CDR1 SQVTM, CDR2 ANQGSEA. The CDR3 totals 14 residues. Deletions cut 0 bases from V and 10 bases from J, with 18 bases between. CDR3 in DNA: TGCAGCGTTGAAGATCCCCGGGACCGGCTTGACTACACCTTG. Amino acids: CSVEDPRDRLDYTL.

This clonotype was picked up many times. The rearrangement links TRBV6-2 or TRBV6-3 to TRBJ1-5, with 8 positions matching TRBD1. The germline CDR1 and CDR2 sequences are MNHEY and SVGEGT. CDR3 size: 16 residues. The junction had 11 bases not matched to a gene; V was cut back by 6 bases and J by 4 bases. CDR3 in amino acids: CASRRLRGLFNQPQHF. The CDR3 bases are TGTGCCAGCAGGCGACTCAGGGGGCTCTTTAATCAGCCCCAGCATTTT.

Points on this clonotype: One end of the junction is discordant with germline, which a read error may explain. This rearrangement joins TRBV11-2 to TRBJ1-1; D gene uncertain. Germline assignment: CDR1 SGHAT and CDR2 FQNNGV. This CDR3 contains 14 residues. The CDR3, as DNA: TGTGCCAGCGGCTTAATGTCTTGGAACACTGAAGCTCTCTTT. Its translation: CASGLMSWNTEALF.

This clonotype was seen a few times. The gene calls are TRBV5-1 and TRBJ1-2, with D perhaps TRBD1 (5 bases). V lost 4 bases and J lost 4, with 20 bases in between. There are 16 residues in the CDR3. Germline assignment: CDR1 SGHRS and CDR2 YFSETQ. The CDR3 is CASSLGTGWDGYGYTF. CDR3 sequence (DNA): TGCGCCAGCAGCCTAGGCACGGGATGGGACGGCTATGGCTACACCTTC. The variable domain in full, completed from reference TRBV5-1 and TRBJ1-2, reads KAGVTQTPRYLIKTRGQQVTLSCSPISGHRSVSWYQQTPGQGLQFLFEYFSETQRNKGNFPGRFSGRQFSNSRSEMNVSTLELGDSALYLCASSLGTGWDGYGYTFGSGTRLTVV.

This clonotype was counted a single time. This may stem from a read error, because a much larger clone lies one nucleotide away. This sequence joins TRBV4-1 and TRBJ2-1; D may be TRBD1 or TRBD2 (5 bases each). V was trimmed by 3 bases and J by 8 bases, leaving 14 bases between them. Germline CDR1 reads MGHRA; CDR2 reads YSYEKL. The CDR3 contains 14 residues. CDR3 loop: CASSHRGSGYEQFF. DNA for the CDR3: TGCGCCAGCAGCCATAGGGGTTCGGGGTATGAGCAGTTCTTC.

This clonotype turned up a few times. The V gene is TRBV14, the J gene TRBJ1-2; D gene unclear. V lost 2 bases to trimming and J lost 2 bases, with 15 bases between them. The CDR3 sequence is 16 residues long. Germline loops: CDR1 SGHDN, CDR2 FVKESK. DNA for the CDR3: TGTGCCAGCAGCCAACGAAGCGGGTCTCTGAACTATGGCTACACCTTC. Translating it yields CASSQRSGSLNYGYTF.

This clonotype was seen ten or more times. V is TRBV29-1 and J is TRBJ2-3; tentative D call: TRBD2 (6 bases). Germline-derived CDR1 and CDR2 are SQVTM and ANQGSEA. With 7 bases removed from V and 5 bases from J, the gap between germline ends came to 13 bases. The CDR3 covers 12 residues. CDR3 nucleotide sequence: TGCAGCGCAATTGCGGGATTAGATACGCAGTATTTT. Translation: CSAIAGLDTQYF.

Regarding this clonotype: Likely a read error: the CDR3 ends without its conserved phenylalanine or tryptophan. V gene TRBV11-2 combines with J gene TRBJ2-7; D call uncertain. Germline CDR1 SGHAT, CDR2 FQNNGV. This CDR3 has 12 amino acids. In DNA form, the CDR3 reads TGTGCCAGCATCTTAGGCCCCTACGAGCAGTACTAC. Its translation: CASILGPYEQYY.